The following is a TCR beta chain sequence with its context. The target antigen is unknown. The method was immunoSEQ multiplex PCR; TCRdb's version includes in-frame clones alone and lacks a portion of them. The sample has about 120,000 clones; 90% to 95% are singletons. The record originates from a study of graft-versus-host responses after intestinal transplantation. Study conclusions and caveats: Early HvG declines after transplant were associated with peak circulating GvH clone levels. GvH clones appeared in recipient marrow, some first in ileum or blood. Graft-donor T cell macrochimerism coincided with high graft-versus-host to host-versus-graft clonal ratios in allografts.

The CDR3 covers 13 residues. Trimming cost V 3 bases and J 7 bases, with 13 bases left between them. Per the germline V gene, CDR1 is MGHRA and CDR2 is YSYEKL. The TCR was taken from a human donor who received an intestinal transplant. The chain has TRBV4-1 and TRBJ2-7; D is possibly TRBD1 or TRBD2 (7 bases each). This specimen consisted of unstimulated CD4+ T cells sorted from spleen or lymph node cells, obtained before intestinal transplant. The CDR3 spells CASSQGRGGEQYF. The CDR3 DNA follows: TGCGCCAGCAGCCAGGGCAGGGGGGGGGAGCAGTACTTC.